This TCR beta chain was obtained from a study of blood T cell repertoires in COVID-19. Study as a whole: The samples span acute and convalescent COVID-19 from the United States, Italy and Spain.

Per the study methods: Estimates of nucleated cell counts were drawn from the amplification of reference gene primers. Sequenced by immunoSEQ multiplex PCR; TCRdb stores in-frame clones only, minus some. V and J calls and clone size are copied from that table; D and trimming were computed from the DNA. The data hold more than 85,000 clones, with around 80% observed a single time. Trimming shortened V by 3 bases and J by 2 bases, and 13 bases separated the two germline ends. The CDR3 sequence is 15 residues long. Germline-derived CDR1 and CDR2 are KGHSH and LQKENI. The sequenced sample was peripheral blood. This sequence originates from a human donor in a cohort sampled during active or convalescent COVID-19. The rearrangement links TRBV18 to TRBJ1-2, with a tentative D call TRBD1 (6 bases). CDR3 region: CASSPMTGTNYGYTF. DNA of the CDR3: TGTGCCAGCTCACCTATGACAGGAACAAACTATGGCTACACCTTC. The full variable domain, with the rest looked up from reference TRBV18 and TRBJ1-2, is NAGVMQNPRHLVRRRGQEARLRCSPMKGHSHVYWYRQLPEEGLKFMVYLQKENIIDESGMPKERFSAEFPKEGPSILRIQQVVRGDSAAYFCASSPMTGTNYGYTFGSGTRLTVV.